This T cell receptor (beta chain) derives from a study of CD8 T cells in Susac syndrome. An input of about 0.5 to 1 ug of RNA was subjected to reverse transcription using random hexamers. In TCRdb, the immunoSEQ multiplex PCR reads were re-called with MiXCR into one record per CDR3 protein. The sample contains 100,000 to 150,000 distinct CDR3 sequences, about 95% of which appear only once. Matching for age and sex applied to the controls, who were healthy donors. TEMRA cells were FACS-enriched, with CD8+ and CD4+ T cells isolated negatively. Sequencing input: CD4+ T cells from PBMCs. The clonotype was recovered from a human donor in good health.

CDR3 sequence reads: CASVKLAEGGLGTQYF. The CDR3 DNA reads as TGTGCCAGCGTAAAACTAGCGGAGGGAGGACTTGGGACCCAGTACTTC. This rearrangement joins TRBV2 to TRBJ2-5; 8 nucleotides align to TRBD2. This CDR3 is built from 16 residues. Unmatched junction bases numbered 18, after V lost 8 bases and J lost 7 bases. Looked up from germline, CDR1 is SNHLY and CDR2 is FYNNEI.